This T cell receptor beta chain came from a study of beta chain features in type 1 diabetes. The length of the CDR3 is 11 residues. Germline CDR1 reads GTSNPN; CDR2 reads SVGIG (reference sequence). V lost 3 bases and J lost 11; bases outside the gene matches: 6. On this clone: What it binds is not known.

Study conclusions and caveats: Patients with type 1 diabetes carried fewer insertions and had more deletions at their VDJ junctions. A greater similarity of naive, central memory and Treg TCRB repertoires was seen among patients than among healthy donors. Shorter TCRB CDR3s, moderately but significantly so, were found in Type 1 diabetes patients in all four CD4+ subsets. There was a possibility that cDNA sequencing over-represented cells with high TCR expression.

Since all of the isolated RNA was reverse transcribed, expressed TCRB transcripts were what got sequenced. Clones were read by immunoSEQ multiplex PCR, and TCRdb kept only the in-frame ones, dropping some. The repertoire includes around 250,000 clones, about 26% of them detected once, and 4% sits in the top ten. The sequenced sample consisted of central memory CD4+ T cells from blood. The chain employs TRBV30 and TRBJ1-1; 7 bases are a match to TRBD1. The receptor's source is a man aged 25-40 years in good health. The CDR3 sequence: CAWSKQGRAFF. CDR3 bases: TGTGCCTGGAGCAAACAGGGGAGGGCTTTCTTT.